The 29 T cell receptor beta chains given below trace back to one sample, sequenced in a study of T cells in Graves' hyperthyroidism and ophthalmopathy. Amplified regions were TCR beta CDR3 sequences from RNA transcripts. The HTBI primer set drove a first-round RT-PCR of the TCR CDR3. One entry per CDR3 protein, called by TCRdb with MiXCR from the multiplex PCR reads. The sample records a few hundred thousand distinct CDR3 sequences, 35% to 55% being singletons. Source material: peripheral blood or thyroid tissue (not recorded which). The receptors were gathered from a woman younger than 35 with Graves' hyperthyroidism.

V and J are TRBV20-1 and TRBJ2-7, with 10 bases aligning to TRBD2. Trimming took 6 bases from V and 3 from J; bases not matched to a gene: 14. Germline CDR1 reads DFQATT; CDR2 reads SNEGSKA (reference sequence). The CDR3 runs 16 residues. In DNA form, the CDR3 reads TGCAGTGCCAGTGGGGCTAGCGGGAGAAACTTCTACGAGCAGTACTTC. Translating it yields CSASGASGRNFYEQYF.

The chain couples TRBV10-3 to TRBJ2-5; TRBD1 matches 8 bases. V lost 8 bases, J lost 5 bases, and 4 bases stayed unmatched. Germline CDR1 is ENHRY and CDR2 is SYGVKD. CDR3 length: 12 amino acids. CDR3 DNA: TGTGCCATCTCGACAGGGGACGAGACCCAGTACTTC. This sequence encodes CAISTGDETQYF.

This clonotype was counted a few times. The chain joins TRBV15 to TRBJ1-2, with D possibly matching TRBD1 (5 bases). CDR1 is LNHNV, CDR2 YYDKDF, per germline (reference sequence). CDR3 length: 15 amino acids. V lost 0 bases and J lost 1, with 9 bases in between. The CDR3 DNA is TGTGCCACCAGCAGAGAAGTAGGGGATAACTATGGCTACACCTTC. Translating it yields CATSREVGDNYGYTF.

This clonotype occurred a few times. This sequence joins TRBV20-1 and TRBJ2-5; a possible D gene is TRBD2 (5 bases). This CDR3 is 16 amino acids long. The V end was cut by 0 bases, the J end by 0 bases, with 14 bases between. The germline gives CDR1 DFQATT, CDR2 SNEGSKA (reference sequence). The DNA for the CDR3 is TGCAGTGCTAGAGATTGGCTAGCTGGGTACCAAGAGACCCAGTACTTC. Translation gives CSARDWLAGYQETQYF.

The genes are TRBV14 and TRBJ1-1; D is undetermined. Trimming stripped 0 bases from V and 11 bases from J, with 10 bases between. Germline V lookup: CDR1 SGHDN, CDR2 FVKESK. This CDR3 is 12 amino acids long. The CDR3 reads CASSQDHLGAFF. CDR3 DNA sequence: TGTGCCAGCAGCCAAGATCACCTTGGGGCTTTCTTT. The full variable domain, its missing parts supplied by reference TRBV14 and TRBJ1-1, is EAGVTQFPSHSVIEKGQTVTLRCDPISGHDNLYWYRRVMGKEIKFLLHFVKESKQDESGMPNNRFLAERTGGTYSTLKVQPAELEDSGVYFCASSQDHLGAFFGQGTRLTVV.

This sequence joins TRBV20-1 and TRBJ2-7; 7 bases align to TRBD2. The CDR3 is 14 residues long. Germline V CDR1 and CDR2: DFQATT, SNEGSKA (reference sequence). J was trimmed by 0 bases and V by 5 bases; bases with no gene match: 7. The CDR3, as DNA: TGCAGTGCTGCTCTAGCGGCTACCTCCTACGAGCAGTACTTC. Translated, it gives CSAALAATSYEQYF.

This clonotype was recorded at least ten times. CDR3 loop: CASRAGLGKLFF. CDR3 nucleotide sequence: TGTGCCAGCAGGGCGGGTTTGGGCAAACTGTTTTTT. The V call is TRBV2, the J call TRBJ1-4; D unclear. V lost 6 bases and J 11 bases, leaving 13 bases between the germline ends. The CDR3 sequence is 12 residues long. The germline gives CDR1 SNHLY, CDR2 FYNNEI.

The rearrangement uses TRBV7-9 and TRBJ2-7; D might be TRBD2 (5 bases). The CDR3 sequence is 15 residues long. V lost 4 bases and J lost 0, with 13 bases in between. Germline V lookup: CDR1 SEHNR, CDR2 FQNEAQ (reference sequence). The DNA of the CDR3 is TGTGCCAGCAGCTCGACTATCAAACGCTCCTACGAGCAGTACTTC. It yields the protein CASSSTIKRSYEQYF.

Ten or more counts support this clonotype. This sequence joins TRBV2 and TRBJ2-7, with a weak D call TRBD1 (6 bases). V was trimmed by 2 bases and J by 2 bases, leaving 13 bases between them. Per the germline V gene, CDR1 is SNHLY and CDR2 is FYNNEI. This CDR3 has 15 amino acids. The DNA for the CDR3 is TGTGCCAGCAGTGAATCCACAGGGTACCCCTACGAGCAGTACTTC. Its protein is CASSESTGYPYEQYF.

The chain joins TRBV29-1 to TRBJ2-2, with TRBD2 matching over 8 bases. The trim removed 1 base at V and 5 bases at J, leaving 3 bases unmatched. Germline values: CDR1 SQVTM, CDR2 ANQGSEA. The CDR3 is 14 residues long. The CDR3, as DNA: TGCAGCGTTGAAGCGGGAGGGGAGACCGGGGAGCTGTTTTTT. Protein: CSVEAGGETGELFF.

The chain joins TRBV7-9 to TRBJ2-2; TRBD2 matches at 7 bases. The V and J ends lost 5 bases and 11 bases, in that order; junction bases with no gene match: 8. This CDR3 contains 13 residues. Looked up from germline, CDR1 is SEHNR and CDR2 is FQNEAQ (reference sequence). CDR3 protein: CASSPTRGLELFF. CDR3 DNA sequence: TGTGCCAGCAGCCCAACCCGGGGACTAGAGCTGTTTTTT.

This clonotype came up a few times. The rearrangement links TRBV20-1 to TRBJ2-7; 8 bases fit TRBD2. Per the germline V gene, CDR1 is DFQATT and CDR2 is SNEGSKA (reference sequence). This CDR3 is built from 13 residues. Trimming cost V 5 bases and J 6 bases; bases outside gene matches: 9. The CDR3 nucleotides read TGCAGTGCTGTAGGCGGGGGGTCGAGCGAGCAGTACTTC. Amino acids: CSAVGGGSSEQYF.

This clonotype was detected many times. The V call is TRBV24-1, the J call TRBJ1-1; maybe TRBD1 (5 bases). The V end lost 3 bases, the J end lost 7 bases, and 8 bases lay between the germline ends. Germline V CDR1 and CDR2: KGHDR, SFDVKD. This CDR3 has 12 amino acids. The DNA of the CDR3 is TGTGCCACCAGTGATCCGGGGGGTGAAGCTTTCTTT. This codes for CATSDPGGEAFF.

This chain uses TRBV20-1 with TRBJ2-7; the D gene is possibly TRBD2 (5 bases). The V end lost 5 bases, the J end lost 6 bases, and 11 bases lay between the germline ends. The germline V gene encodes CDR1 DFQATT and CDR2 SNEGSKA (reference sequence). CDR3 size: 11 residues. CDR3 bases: TGCAGTGCTCCCGGGGTGTCCGAGCAGTACTTC. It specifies CSAPGVSEQYF.

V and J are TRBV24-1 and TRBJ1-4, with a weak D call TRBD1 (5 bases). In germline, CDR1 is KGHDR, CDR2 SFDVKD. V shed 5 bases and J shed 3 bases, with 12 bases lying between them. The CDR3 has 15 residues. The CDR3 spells CATSAHGGPNEKLFF. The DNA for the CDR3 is TGTGCCACCAGTGCCCACGGGGGTCCTAATGAAAAACTGTTTTTT.

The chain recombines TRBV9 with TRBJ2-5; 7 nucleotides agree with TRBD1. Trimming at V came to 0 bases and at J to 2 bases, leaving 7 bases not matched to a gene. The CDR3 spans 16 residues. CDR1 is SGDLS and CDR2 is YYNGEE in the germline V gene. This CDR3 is CASSVGGRDRQETQYF. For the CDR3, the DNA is TGTGCCAGCAGCGTAGGGGGCCGGGACAGACAAGAGACCCAGTACTTC.

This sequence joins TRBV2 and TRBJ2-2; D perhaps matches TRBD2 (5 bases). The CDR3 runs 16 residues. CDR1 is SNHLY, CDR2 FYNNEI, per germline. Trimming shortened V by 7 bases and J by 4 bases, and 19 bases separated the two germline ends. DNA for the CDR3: TGTGCCAGCACCCGGACTGGAGTGCTGGGCACCGGGGAGCTGTTTTTT. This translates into CASTRTGVLGTGELFF.

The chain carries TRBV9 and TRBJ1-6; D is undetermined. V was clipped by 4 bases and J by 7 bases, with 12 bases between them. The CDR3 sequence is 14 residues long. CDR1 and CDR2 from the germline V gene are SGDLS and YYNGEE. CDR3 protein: CASSQGKRNSPLHF. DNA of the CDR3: TGTGCCAGCAGCCAAGGCAAACGGAATTCACCCCTCCACTTT.

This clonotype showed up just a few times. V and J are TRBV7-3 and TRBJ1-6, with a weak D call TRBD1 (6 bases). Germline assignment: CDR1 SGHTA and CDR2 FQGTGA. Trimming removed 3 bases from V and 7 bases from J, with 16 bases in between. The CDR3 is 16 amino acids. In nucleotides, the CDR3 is TGTGCCAGCAGCTTGGACCAGGGGATCTGGAATTCACCCCTCCACTTT. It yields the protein CASSLDQGIWNSPLHF.

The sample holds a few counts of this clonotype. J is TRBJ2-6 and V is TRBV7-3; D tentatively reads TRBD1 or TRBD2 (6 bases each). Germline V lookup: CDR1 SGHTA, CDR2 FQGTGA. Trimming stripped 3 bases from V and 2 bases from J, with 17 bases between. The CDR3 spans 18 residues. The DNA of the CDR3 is TGTGCCAGCAGCTTGGAGGGCTGGGGGGCCACTGGGGCCAACGTCCTGACTTTC. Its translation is CASSLEGWGATGANVLTF. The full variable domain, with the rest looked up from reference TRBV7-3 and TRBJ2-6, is GAGVSQTPSNKVTEKGKYVELRCDPISGHTALYWYRQSLGQGPEFLIYFQGTGAADDSGLPNDRFFAVRPEGSVSTLKIQRTERGDSAVYLCASSLEGWGATGANVLTFGAGSRLTVL.

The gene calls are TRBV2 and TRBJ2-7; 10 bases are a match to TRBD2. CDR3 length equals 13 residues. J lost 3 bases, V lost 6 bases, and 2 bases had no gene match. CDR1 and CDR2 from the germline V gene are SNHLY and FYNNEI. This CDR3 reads CASRPSGGYEQYF. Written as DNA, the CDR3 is TGTGCCAGCAGACCTAGCGGGGGCTACGAGCAGTACTTC.

In DNA form, the CDR3 reads TGTGCCATCAGTAGTATAGGAGGTGGGAACACTGAAGCTTTCTTT. Amino acid sequence: CAISSIGGGNTEAFF. This chain uses TRBV10-3 with TRBJ1-1; D is unclear. V lost 5 bases and J 1 base, leaving 14 bases between the germline ends. This CDR3 spans 15 amino acids. Germline V gives CDR1 ENHRY, CDR2 SYGVKD.

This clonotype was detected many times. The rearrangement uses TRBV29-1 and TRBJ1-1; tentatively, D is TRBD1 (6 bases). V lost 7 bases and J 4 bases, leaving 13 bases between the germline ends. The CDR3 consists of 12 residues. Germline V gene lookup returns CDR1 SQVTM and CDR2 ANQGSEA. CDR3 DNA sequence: TGCAGCGCTGGGGGGCCAGGCACTGAAGCTTTCTTT. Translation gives CSAGGPGTEAFF.

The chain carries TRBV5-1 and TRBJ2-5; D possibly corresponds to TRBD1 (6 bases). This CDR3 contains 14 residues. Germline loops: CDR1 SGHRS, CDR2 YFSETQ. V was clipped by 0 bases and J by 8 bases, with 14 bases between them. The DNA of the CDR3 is TGCGCCAGCAGCTTGGTACAGGGCCTGGAAACCCAGTACTTC. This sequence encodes CASSLVQGLETQYF. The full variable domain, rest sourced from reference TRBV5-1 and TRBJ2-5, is KAGVTQTPRYLIKTRGQQVTLSCSPISGHRSVSWYQQTPGQGLQFLFEYFSETQRNKGNFPGRFSGRQFSNSRSEMNVSTLELGDSALYLCASSLVQGLETQYFGPGTRLLVL.

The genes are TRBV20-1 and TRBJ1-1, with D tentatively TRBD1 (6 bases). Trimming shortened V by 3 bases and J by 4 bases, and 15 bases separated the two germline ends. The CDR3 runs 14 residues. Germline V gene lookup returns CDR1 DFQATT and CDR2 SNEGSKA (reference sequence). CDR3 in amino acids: CSASETGRVTEAFF. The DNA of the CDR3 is TGCAGTGCTAGCGAAACAGGGAGGGTCACTGAAGCTTTCTTT.

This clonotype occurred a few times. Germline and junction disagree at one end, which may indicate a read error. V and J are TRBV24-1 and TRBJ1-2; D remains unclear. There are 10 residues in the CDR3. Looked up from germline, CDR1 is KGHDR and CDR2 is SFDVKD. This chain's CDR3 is CATRWYGYTF. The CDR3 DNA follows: TGTGCTACCAGGTGGTATGGCTACACCTTC.

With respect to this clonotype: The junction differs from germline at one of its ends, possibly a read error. The chain's CDR3 is CASSVDPRESYEQYF. CDR3 DNA: TGCGCCAGCAGCGTCGACCCCAGGGAATCCTACGAGCAGTACTTC. This chain joins TRBV7-2 and TRBJ2-7; D possibly corresponds to TRBD1 (5 bases). CDR3 size: 15 residues. The germline gives CDR1 SGHTA, CDR2 FQGNSA.

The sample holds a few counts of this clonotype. In nucleotides, the CDR3 is TGTGCCAGCAGCTTGCTGGCCATGAACACTGAAGCTTTCTTT. This gives the protein CASSLLAMNTEAFF. The chain has TRBV7-9 and TRBJ1-1; D gene unclear. CDR1 is SEHNR and CDR2 is FQNEAQ in the germline V gene (reference sequence). The length of the CDR3 is 14 residues. The ends were cut back, 3 bases at V and 0 bases at J, with 8 bases in the middle. The full variable domain, with the rest looked up from reference TRBV7-9 and TRBJ1-1, is DTGVSQNPRHKITKRGQNVTFRCDPISEHNRLYWYRQTLGQGPEFLTYFQNEAQLEKSRLLSDRFSAERPKGSFSTLEIQRTEQGDSAMYLCASSLLAMNTEAFFGQGTRLTVV.

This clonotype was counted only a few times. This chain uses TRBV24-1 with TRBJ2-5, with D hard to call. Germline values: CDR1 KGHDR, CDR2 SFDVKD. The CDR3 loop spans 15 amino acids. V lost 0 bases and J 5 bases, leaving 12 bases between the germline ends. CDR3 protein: CATSDLDDPRETQYF. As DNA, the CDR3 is TGTGCCACCAGTGATTTGGATGACCCTCGGGAGACCCAGTACTTC.